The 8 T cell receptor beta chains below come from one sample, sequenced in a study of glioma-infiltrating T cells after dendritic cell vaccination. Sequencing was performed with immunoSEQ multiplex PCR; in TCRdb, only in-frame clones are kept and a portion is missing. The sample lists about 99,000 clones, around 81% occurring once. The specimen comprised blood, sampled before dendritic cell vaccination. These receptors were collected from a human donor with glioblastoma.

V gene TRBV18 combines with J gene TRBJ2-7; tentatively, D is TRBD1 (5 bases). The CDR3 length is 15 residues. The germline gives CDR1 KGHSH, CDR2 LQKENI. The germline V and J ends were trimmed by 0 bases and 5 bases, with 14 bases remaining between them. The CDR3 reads CASSPPAEKGDEQYF. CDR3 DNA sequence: TGTGCCAGCTCACCACCGGCGGAGAAAGGGGACGAGCAGTACTTC.

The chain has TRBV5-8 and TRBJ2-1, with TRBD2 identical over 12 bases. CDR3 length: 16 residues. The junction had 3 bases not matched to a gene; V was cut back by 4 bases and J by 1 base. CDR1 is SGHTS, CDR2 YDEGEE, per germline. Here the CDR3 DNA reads TGTGCCAGCAGCCCCGGGACTAGCGGGTCCTACAATGAGCAGTTCTTC. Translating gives CASSPGTSGSYNEQFF. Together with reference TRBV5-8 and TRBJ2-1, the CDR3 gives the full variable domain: EAGVTQSPTHLIKTRGQQATLRCSPISGHTSVYWYQQALGLGLQFLLWYDEGEERNRGNFPPRFSGRQFPNYSSELNVNALELEDSALYLCASSPGTSGSYNEQFFGPGTRLTVL.

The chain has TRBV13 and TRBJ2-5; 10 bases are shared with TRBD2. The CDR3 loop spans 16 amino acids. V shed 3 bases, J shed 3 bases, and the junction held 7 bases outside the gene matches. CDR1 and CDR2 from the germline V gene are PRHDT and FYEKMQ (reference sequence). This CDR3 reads CASSLAHGTSEETQYF. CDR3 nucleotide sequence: TGTGCCAGCAGCTTGGCCCATGGGACTAGCGAAGAGACCCAGTACTTC.

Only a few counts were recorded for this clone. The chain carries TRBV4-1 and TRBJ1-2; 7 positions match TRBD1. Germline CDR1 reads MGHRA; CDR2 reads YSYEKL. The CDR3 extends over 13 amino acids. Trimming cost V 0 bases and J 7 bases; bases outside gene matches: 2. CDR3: CASSQEGGRGYTF. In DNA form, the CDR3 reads TGCGCCAGCAGCCAAGAAGGGGGCCGTGGCTACACCTTC.

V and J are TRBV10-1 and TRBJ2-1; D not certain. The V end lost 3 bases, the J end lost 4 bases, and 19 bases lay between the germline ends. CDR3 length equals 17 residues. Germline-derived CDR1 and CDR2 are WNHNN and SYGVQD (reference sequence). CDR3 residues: CASSDRRHGLIYNEQFF. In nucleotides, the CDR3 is TGCGCCAGCAGTGATAGACGACACGGCCTGATTTACAATGAGCAGTTCTTC.

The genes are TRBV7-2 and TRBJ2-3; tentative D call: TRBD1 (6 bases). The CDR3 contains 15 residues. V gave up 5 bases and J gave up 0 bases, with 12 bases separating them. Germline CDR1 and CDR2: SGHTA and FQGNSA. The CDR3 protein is CASSPGTPSTDTQYF. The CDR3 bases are TGTGCCAGCAGCCCAGGGACACCCAGCACAGATACGCAGTATTTT.

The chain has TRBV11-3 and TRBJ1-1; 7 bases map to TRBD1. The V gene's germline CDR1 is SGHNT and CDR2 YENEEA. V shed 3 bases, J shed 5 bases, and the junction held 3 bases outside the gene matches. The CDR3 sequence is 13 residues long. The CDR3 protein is CASSLRGRTEAFF. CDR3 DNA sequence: TGTGCCAGCAGCTTGAGGGGGCGAACTGAAGCTTTCTTT.

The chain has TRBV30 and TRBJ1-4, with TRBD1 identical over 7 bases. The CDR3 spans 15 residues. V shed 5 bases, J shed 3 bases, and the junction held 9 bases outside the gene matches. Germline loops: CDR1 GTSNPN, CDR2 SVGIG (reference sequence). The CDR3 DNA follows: TGTGCCTGGGAACCCGGGACAGTTTCTAATGAAAAACTGTTTTTT. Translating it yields CAWEPGTVSNEKLFF.